This T cell receptor (beta chain) was sequenced for a study of T cell changes during pregnancy in multiple sclerosis. CDR1 is SGHVS and CDR2 is FNYEAQ in the germline V gene. CDR3 length: 14 residues. The V and J ends lost 9 bases and 0 bases, in that order; junction bases with no gene match: 5. The table came from immunoSEQ multiplex PCR; TCRdb's copy has only in-frame clones and leaves some out. The data show approximately 100,000 clones, with roughly 92% seen just once and around 1.2% held by the top ten. This rearrangement joins TRBV7-6 to TRBJ2-7; 10 positions match TRBD2. This receptor was taken from a female donor with multiple sclerosis, enrolled in a pregnancy study. The sample consisted of peripheral blood, taken in the second trimester of pregnancy. The CDR3 nucleotides are TGTGCCAGTGCTAGCGGGGGACCCTCCTACGAGCAGTACTTC. This gives the protein CASASGGPSYEQYF.